These T cell receptor beta chains were read from a single sample in a study of blood T cell repertoires in COVID-19. Method: immunoSEQ multiplex PCR; TCRdb's copy keeps in-frame clones and lacks some. This repertoire shows fewer than 350,000 clones, around 84% found once; its top ten account for around 2%. Material for sequencing was PBMCs or T cells enriched from blood (not recorded which). All receptors derive from a woman in her twenties or thirties who had been exposed to COVID-19. The CDR3 runs from the conserved cysteine through the conserved F or W.

CASSLSGGRIPTDTQYF | TRBV4-1 | 17
CASSPEIGALREKLFF | TRBV3-1/TRBV3-2 | 16
CASSPMLGAGYTF | TRBV7-3 | 13
CASTPGLSPGELFF | TRBV19 | 14
CATSRDRGYEQYF | TRBV15 | 13
CASTSGTYEKLFF | TRBV12-3/TRBV12-4 | 13
CASSERDFNTDTQYF | TRBV19 | 15
CASIKDRSEAFF | TRBV19 | 12
CASSPLQVGYEQYF | TRBV5-1 | 14
CASSQERGAVYEQFF | TRBV4-3 | 15
CASSIKLGAGGYTF | TRBV19 | 14
CASQIGSGALYGYTF | TRBV6-6 | 15
CATSRDFQGMNTEAFF | TRBV15 | 16
CAWSVGSGDTQYF | TRBV30 | 13
CASNNGDYTEAFF | TRBV19 | 13
CASSRDRGYGYTF | TRBV7-9 | 13
CASSPLAGLSTDTQYF | TRBV3-1/TRBV3-2 | 16
CASSLGQGITEAFF | TRBV5-1 | 14
CASSLVGGAADTQYF | TRBV2 | 15
CASSYPTGGTGELFF | TRBV28 | 15
CASSFGTGINTEAFF | TRBV27 | 15
CASSSGQGAHNSPLHF | TRBV27 | 16
CSASETGGEQYF | TRBV20-1 | 12
CASSQDILRVETQYF | TRBV4-3 | 15
CASTSGDLNSPLHF | TRBV2 | 14
CASSSQSGGKYEQYF | TRBV11-2 | 15
CASSLDQQVYYNEQFF | TRBV11-2 | 16
CASRDGTWGNSPLHF | TRBV5-1 | 15
CATSDLDRGKQETQYF | TRBV24-1 | 16
CASRGGQGNTGELFF | TRBV28 | 15
CASSEGASMNTEAFF | TRBV6-1 | 15
CASSEARAGSYHF | TRBV2 | 13
CASSLGAGNYGYTF | TRBV28 | 14
CASRPRQGNYGYTF | TRBV28 | 14
CASSGGAGLAGSYEQYF | TRBV5-4 | 17
CATSETKRTEDYEQYF | TRBV24-1 | 16
CASSPSGSSPGELFF | TRBV19 | 15
CASSELGAWDTEAFF | TRBV25-1 | 15
CASSFVRGGTNPSYNEQFF | TRBV5-1 | 19
CARIEGACNEKLFF | TRBV27 | 14
CASSYSEDSNQPQHF | TRBV6-5 | 15
CASSLGGQTPLHF | TRBV5-6 | 13
CASRRDRVTTNEKLFF | TRBV2 | 16
CASSLSPGSGANVLTF | TRBV11-1 | 16
CASNQGLAGDTQYF | TRBV5-1 | 14
CAISEGVSGAGGREKLFF | TRBV10-3 | 18
CASSLGTSGVLTNEQFF | TRBV7-9 | 17
CASSEAGGRNTIYF | TRBV6-1 | 14
CASQDNGNTIYF | TRBV28 | 12
CASRGDITGYTF | TRBV5-1 | 12
CASSWAGGARDYEQYF | TRBV7-2 | 16
CASSRGATIYF | TRBV4-1 | 11
CSVAWGDTGELFF | TRBV29-1 | 13
CASSQDFRIRGRGNTIYF | TRBV4-2 | 18
CASSVRGNTEAFF | TRBV9 | 13
CASSLFSIKAFF | TRBV28 | 12
CASHSYNEQFF | TRBV7-9 | 11
CASSLYSGNTGELFF | TRBV5-8 | 15
CASSKRDYEQYF | TRBV5-1 | 12